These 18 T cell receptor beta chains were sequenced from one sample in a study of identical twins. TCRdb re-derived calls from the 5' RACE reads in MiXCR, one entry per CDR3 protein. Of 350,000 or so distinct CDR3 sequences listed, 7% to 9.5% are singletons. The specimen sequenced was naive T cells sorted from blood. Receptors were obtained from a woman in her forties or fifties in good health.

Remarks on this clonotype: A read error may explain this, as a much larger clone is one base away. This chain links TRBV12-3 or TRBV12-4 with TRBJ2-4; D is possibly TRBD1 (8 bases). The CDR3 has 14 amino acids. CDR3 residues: CASSLGQGGHILYF. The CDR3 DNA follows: TGTGCCAGCAGTCTCGGACAGGGAGGGCACATTCTGTACTTC.

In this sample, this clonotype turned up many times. CDR3 sequence (DNA): TGCGCCAGCAGCTTGGGAGCGGGAGGCCTAAATGAGCAGTTCTTC. It is translated as CASSLGAGGLNEQFF. The J gene is TRBJ2-1, the V gene TRBV5-1; 9 bases agree with TRBD2. V lost 0 bases and J lost 7; bases outside the gene matches: 5. The germline V gene encodes CDR1 SGHRS and CDR2 YFSETQ. CDR3 size: 15 residues. The full variable domain, its missing parts supplied by reference TRBV5-1 and TRBJ2-1, is KAGVTQTPRYLIKTRGQQVTLSCSPISGHRSVSWYQQTPGQGLQFLFEYFSETQRNKGNFPGRFSGRQFSNSRSEMNVSTLELGDSALYLCASSLGAGGLNEQFFGPGTRLTVL.

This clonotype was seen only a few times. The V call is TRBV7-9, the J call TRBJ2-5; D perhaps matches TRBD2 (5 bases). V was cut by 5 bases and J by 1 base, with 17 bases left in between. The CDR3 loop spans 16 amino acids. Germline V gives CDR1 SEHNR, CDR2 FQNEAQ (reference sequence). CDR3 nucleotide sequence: TGTGCCAGCAGCCCCACCCCTAGCACGATCCAAGAGACCCAGTACTTC. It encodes CASSPTPSTIQETQYF.

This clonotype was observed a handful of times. The CDR3 DNA sequence: TGTGCCAGCAGCTTAGGACTAGCGGGAGAATACAATGAGCAGTTCTTC. It codes for CASSLGLAGEYNEQFF. This chain joins TRBV7-9 and TRBJ2-1, with TRBD2 identical over 12 bases. The V gene end was trimmed by 1 base and the J gene end by 4 bases; junction bases not matched to a gene: 2. The CDR3 totals 16 residues. Germline CDR1 reads SEHNR; CDR2 reads FQNEAQ (reference sequence).

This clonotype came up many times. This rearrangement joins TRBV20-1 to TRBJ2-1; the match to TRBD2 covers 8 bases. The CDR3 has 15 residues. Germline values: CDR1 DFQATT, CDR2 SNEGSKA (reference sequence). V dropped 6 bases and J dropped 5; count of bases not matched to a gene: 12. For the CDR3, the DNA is TGCAGTGCCAAATCCCTACTAGCGGCCCACAATGAGCAGTTCTTC. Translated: CSAKSLLAAHNEQFF.

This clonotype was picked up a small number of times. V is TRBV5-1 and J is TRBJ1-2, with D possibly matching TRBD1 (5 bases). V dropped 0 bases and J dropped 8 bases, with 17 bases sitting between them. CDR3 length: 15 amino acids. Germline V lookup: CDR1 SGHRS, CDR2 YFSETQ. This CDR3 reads CASSLVPGRSDGYTF. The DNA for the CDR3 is TGCGCCAGCAGCTTGGTCCCGGGACGTTCGGACGGCTACACCTTC.

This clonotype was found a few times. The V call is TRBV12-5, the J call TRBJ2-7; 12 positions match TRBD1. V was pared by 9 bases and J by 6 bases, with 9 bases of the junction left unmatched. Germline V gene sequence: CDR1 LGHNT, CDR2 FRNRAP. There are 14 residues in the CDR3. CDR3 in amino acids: CASGLGTGGIEQYF. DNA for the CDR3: TGTGCTAGCGGACTCGGGACAGGGGGCATCGAGCAGTACTTC.

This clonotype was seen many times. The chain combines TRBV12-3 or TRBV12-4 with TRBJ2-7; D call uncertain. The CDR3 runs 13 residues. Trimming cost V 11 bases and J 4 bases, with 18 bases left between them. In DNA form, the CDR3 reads TGTGCCTTTCCGCGACTCCGACATTACGAGCAGTACTTC. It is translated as CAFPRLRHYEQYF.

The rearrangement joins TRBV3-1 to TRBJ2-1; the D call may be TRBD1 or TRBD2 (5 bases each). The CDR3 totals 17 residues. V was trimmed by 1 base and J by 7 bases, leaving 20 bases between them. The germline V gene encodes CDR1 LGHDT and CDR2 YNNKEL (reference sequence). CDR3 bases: TGTGCCAGCAGCCAAGTGTCGGCGGAAGCCGAGGGGAATGAGCAGTTCTTC. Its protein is CASSQVSAEAEGNEQFF.

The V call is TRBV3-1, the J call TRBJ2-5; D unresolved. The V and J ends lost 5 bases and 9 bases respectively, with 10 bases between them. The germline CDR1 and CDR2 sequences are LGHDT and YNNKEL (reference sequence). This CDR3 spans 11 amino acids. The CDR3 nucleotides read TGTGCCAGCAGCACCCCCTTGTCCCAGTACTTC. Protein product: CASSTPLSQYF.

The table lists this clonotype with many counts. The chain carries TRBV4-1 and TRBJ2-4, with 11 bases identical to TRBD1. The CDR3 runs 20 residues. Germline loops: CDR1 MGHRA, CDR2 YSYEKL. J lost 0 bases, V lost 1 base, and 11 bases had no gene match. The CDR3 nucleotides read TGCGCCAGCAGCCAAGGGAACCCGGGACAGGGGGTTCTAGCCAAAAACATTCAGTACTTC. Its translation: CASSQGNPGQGVLAKNIQYF.

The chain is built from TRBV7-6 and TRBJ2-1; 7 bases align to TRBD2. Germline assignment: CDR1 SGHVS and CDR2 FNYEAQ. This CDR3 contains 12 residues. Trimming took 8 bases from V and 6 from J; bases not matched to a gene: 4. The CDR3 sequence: CASGGGGNEQFF. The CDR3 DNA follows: TGTGCCAGCGGTGGGGGGGGCAATGAGCAGTTCTTC.

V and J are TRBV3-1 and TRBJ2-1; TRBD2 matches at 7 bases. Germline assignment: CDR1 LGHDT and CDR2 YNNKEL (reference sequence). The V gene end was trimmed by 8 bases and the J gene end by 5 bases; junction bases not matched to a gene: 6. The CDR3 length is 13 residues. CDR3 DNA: TGTGCCAGCCGGCGGGAGAGCGACAATGAGCAGTTCTTC. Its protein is CASRRESDNEQFF.

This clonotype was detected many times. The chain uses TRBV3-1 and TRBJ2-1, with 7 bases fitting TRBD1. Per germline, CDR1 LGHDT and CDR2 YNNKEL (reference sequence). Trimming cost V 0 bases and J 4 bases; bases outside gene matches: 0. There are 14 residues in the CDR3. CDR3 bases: TGTGCCAGCAGCCAAGACAGGGGGTACAATGAGCAGTTCTTC. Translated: CASSQDRGYNEQFF.

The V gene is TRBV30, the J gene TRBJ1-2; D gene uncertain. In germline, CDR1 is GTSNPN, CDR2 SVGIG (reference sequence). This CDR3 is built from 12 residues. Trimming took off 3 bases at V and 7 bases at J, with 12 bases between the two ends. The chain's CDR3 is CAWRVGPRGYTF. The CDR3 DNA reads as TGTGCCTGGAGAGTGGGTCCGCGTGGCTACACCTTC.

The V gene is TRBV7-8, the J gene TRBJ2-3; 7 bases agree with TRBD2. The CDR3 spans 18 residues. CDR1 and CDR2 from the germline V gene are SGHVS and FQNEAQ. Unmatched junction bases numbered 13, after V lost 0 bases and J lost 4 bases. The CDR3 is CASSLALIRGSSSDTQYF. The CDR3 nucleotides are TGTGCCAGCAGCTTAGCCCTAATCCGCGGGAGTAGCTCAGATACGCAGTATTTT. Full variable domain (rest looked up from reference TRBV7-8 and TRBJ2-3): GAGVSQSPRYKVAKRGQDVALRCDPISGHVSLFWYQQALGQGPEFLTYFQNEAQLDKSGLPSDRFFAERPEGSVSTLKIQRTQQEDSAVYLCASSLALIRGSSSDTQYFGPGTRLTVL.

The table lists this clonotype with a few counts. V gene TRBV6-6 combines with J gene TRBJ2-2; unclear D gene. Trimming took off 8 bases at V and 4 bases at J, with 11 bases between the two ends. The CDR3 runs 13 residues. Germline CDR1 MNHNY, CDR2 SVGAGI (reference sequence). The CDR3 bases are TGTGCCAGCTTAAAGCGAATCACCGGGGAGCTGTTTTTT. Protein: CASLKRITGELFF.

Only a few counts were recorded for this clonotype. The CDR3 coding sequence is TGTGCCAGCAGCTTAGTAGTCTCTGGCGAGCAGTACTTC. Protein: CASSLVVSGEQYF. This sequence joins TRBV7-2 and TRBJ2-7; D ambiguous. The germline V gene encodes CDR1 SGHTA and CDR2 FQGNSA. Trimming removed 1 base from V and 6 bases from J, with 10 bases in between. CDR3 length equals 13 residues.